In its sample, the clone carrying this T cell receptor beta chain was seen many times. The data are from a study of T cells after yellow fever vaccination. TCRdb redid the calling of the 5' RACE reads with MiXCR, one entry per CDR3 protein. Of about 220,000 distinct CDR3 sequences in the sample, 3.2% were seen once. The source is a man aged 18 to 30 who received the YFV17D yellow fever vaccine. Sequencing used CD4+ T cells sorted from PBMCs, obtained 10 days after the yellow fever booster vaccination.

CDR3 coding DNA: TGTGCCAGCAGTTACTCCGGGTGGGCCTACGAGCAGTACGTC. It encodes CASSYSGWAYEQYV. The chain has TRBV6-2 or TRBV6-3 and TRBJ2-7, with D uncertain. The V end was cut by 0 bases, the J end by 2 bases, with 8 bases between. This CDR3 has 14 residues. CDR1 and CDR2 from the germline V gene are MNHEY and SVGEGT.